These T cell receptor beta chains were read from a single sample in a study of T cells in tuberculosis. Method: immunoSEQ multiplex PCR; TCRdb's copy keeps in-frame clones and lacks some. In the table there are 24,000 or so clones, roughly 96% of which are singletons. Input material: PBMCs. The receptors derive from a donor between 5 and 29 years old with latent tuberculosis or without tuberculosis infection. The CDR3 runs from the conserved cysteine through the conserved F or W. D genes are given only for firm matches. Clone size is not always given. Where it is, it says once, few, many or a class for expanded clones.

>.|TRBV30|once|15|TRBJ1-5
CAWSDDSTSNQPQHF
TGTGCCTGGAGTGACGACTCCACCTCCAATCAGCCCCAGCATTTT
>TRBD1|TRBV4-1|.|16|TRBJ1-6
CASSQEPGQGSSPLHF
TGCGCCAGCAGCCAAGAACCGGGACAGGGGAGTTCACCCCTCCACTTT
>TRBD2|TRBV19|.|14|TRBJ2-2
CASGGRVLTGELFF
TGTGCCAGTGGAGGGAGGGTACTTACCGGGGAGCTGTTTTTT
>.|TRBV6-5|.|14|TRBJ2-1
CASQPLPGANEQFF
TGTGCCAGCCAACCCCTTCCAGGGGCGAATGAGCAGTTCTTC
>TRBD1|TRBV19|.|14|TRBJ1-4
CASRRQGVGEKLFF
TGTGCCAGTAGGCGACAGGGGGTAGGGGAAAAACTGTTTTTT
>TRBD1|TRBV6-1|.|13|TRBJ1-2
CASSERQGSGYTF
TGTGCCAGCAGTGAACGACAGGGGTCAGGCTACACCTTC
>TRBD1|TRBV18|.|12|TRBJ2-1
CASSQTGGEQFF
TGTGCCAGCTCACAGACAGGGGGTGAGCAGTTCTTC
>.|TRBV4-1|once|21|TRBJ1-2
CASSQDQAGIGARSPLRGYTF
TGCGCCAGCAGCCAAGATCAAGCGGGTATTGGGGCCCGGAGCCCTCTGAGAGGCTACACCTTC
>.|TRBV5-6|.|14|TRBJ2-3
CASSLGSGTDTQYF
TGTGCCAGCAGCTTGGGATCAGGCACAGATACGCAGTATTTT
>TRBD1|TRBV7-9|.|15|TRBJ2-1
CASSLGQSLRDEQFF
TGTGCCAGCAGCTTGGGACAGTCCCTTCGCGATGAGCAGTTCTTC
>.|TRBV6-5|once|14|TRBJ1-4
CASSYSLTNEKLFF
TGTGCCAGCAGTTACTCCCTAACTAATGAAAAACTGTTTTTT
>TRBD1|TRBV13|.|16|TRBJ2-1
CASSLKRTGGNNEQFF
TGTGCCAGCAGCTTAAAAAGGACAGGGGGTAACAATGAGCAGTTCTTC
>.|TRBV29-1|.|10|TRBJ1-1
CSVDEGEAFF
TGCAGCGTTGACGAGGGTGAAGCTTTCTTT
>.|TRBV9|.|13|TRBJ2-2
CASSVGSTGELFF
TGTGCCAGCAGCGTAGGGAGCACCGGGGAGCTGTTTTTT
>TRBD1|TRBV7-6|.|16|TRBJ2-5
CASGPDQGTAQETQYF
TGTGCCAGCGGGCCGGACCAAGGGACAGCACAAGAGACCCAGTACTTC
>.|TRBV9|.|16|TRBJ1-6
CASSVGTDFYNSPLHF
TGTGCCAGCAGCGTAGGGACAGACTTCTATAATTCACCCCTCCACTTT
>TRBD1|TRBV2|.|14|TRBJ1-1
CASRADRAGTEAFF
TGTGCCAGCAGAGCTGACAGGGCTGGCACTGAAGCTTTCTTT
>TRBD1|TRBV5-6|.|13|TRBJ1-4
CASGPQGDEKLFF
TGTGCCAGCGGACCCCAGGGGGATGAAAAACTGTTTTTT
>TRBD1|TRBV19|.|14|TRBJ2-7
CASSMTGGGDEQYF
TGTGCCAGTAGTATGACAGGGGGTGGGGACGAGCAGTACTTC
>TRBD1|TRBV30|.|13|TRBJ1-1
CAWRGQGASEAFF
TGTGCCTGGAGGGGACAGGGGGCATCTGAAGCTTTCTTT
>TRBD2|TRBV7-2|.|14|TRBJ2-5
CASSGPPGGETQYF
TGTGCCAGCTCCGGGCCGCCGGGGGGAGAGACCCAGTACTTC
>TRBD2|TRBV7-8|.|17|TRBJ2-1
CASSLAPGAGGDGEQFF
TGTGCCAGCAGCTTAGCCCCCGGAGCGGGGGGGGATGGTGAGCAGTTCTTC
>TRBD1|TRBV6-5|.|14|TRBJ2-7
CASSKDRGSYEQYF
TGTGCCAGCAGTAAGGACAGGGGGTCCTACGAGCAGTACTTC
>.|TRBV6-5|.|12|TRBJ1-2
CASRDFYYGYTF
TGTGCCAGTCGGGACTTTTACTATGGCTACACCTTC
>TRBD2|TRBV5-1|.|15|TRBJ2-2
CASSDQTSGPGELFF
TGCGCCAGCAGCGACCAGACTAGCGGGCCCGGGGAGCTGTTTTTT
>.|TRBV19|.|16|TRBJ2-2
CASRYSGVRITGELFF
TGTGCCAGTAGGTACTCGGGGGTTCGTATCACCGGGGAGCTGTTTTTT